This T cell receptor beta chain was found in a study of blood T cell repertoires in COVID-19. Study-level information: COVID-19 samples from acute and convalescent phases originated in the United States, Italy and Spain. PBMCs, B-cell-depleted T cells, or T cells were the source of the cDNA or gDNA that made up the material.

CDR1 is SQVTM and CDR2 is ANQGSEA in the germline V gene. CDR3 length: 17 amino acids. Trimming removed 4 bases from V and 5 bases from J; junction bases left unmatched: 17. As processed by the authors: The authors estimated nucleated cell counts from reference gene primer amplification. The repertoire was sequenced with immunoSEQ multiplex PCR; TCRdb's copy has only in-frame clones and lacks some. V and J calls and clone size are those listed in that table; D and trimming were worked out from the DNA. Counted here are about 37,000 clones, 75% to 85% occurring once; the ten biggest clones make up about an eighth. Ten or more counts support this clone.

The TCR comes from a woman in her seventies with acute or convalescent COVID-19. J is TRBJ2-3 and V is TRBV29-1; 8 bases align to TRBD1. Material for sequencing was peripheral blood. Written as DNA, the CDR3 is TGCAGCGTTGCCCGGGCAGCAGGGGGCGCGTGGGGAGATACGCAGTATTTT. Translation: CSVARAAGGAWGDTQYF.